The 26 T cell receptor beta chains given below trace back to one sample, sequenced in a study of cytomegalovirus exposure and HLA in healthy donors. Primers for the PCR totalled 60 Vbeta and 13 Jbeta. Using immunoSEQ multiplex PCR, the repertoire was profiled, and TCRdb retains in-frame clones only, with some absent. This table has about 160,000 clones, around 69% appearing once. The sample comprised PBMCs. These receptors were collected from a man in his 60s in good health and CMV-seronegative.

The rearrangement links TRBV6-5 to TRBJ1-3; D is uncertain. Germline V gives CDR1 MNHEY, CDR2 SVGAGI. Trimming shortened V by 0 bases and J by 4 bases, and 7 bases separated the two germline ends. This CDR3 contains 14 residues. CDR3 sequence: CASSYSWRGNTIYF. The DNA of the CDR3 is TGTGCCAGCAGTTACTCGTGGAGAGGAAACACCATATATTTT.

The V call is TRBV7-3, the J call TRBJ2-3; maybe TRBD2 (6 bases). Deletions cut 0 bases from V and 3 bases from J, with 10 bases between. The CDR3 extends over 15 amino acids. Germline V lookup: CDR1 SGHTA, CDR2 FQGTGA. CDR3 sequence reads: CASSLTSGETDTQYF. DNA of the CDR3: TGTGCCAGCAGCTTAACTTCGGGGGAGACAGATACGCAGTATTTT.

This chain links TRBV19 with TRBJ2-2; 12 bases are shared with TRBD1. CDR1 is LNHDA, CDR2 SQIVND, per germline (reference sequence). This CDR3 spans 14 amino acids. The V gene end was trimmed by 10 bases and the J gene end by 3 bases; junction bases not matched to a gene: 3. The CDR3 coding sequence is TGTGCCACCCGGGACAGGGGGCACACCGGGGAGCTGTTTTTT. Its protein product is CATRDRGHTGELFF. Full variable domain (rest looked up from reference TRBV19 and TRBJ2-2): DGGITQSPKYLFRKEGQNVTLSCEQNLNHDAMYWYRQDPGQGLRLIYYSQIVNDFQKGDIAEGYSVSREKKESFPLTVTSAQKNPTAFYLCATRDRGHTGELFFGEGSRLTVL.

V and J are TRBV4-1 and TRBJ1-3; D is perhaps TRBD1 (6 bases). CDR1 is MGHRA and CDR2 is YSYEKL in the germline V gene. V was trimmed by 4 bases and J by 0 bases, leaving 10 bases between them. This CDR3 is 15 amino acids long. The CDR3 coding sequence is TGCGCCAGCAGCCCATGGACAGCCTCTGGAAACACCATATATTTT. Residues: CASSPWTASGNTIYF.

This clone appeared a few times. The J gene is TRBJ2-5, the V gene TRBV9, with 15 bases lining up with TRBD2. Germline loops: CDR1 SGDLS, CDR2 YYNGEE. V shed 3 bases, J shed 2 bases, and the junction held 2 bases outside the gene matches. This CDR3 is built from 16 residues. The CDR3 DNA reads as TGTGCCAGCAGCGCCGGACTAGCGGGAGGGCAAGAGACCCAGTACTTC. Translating it yields CASSAGLAGGQETQYF.

The chain combines TRBV19 with TRBJ1-2; D uncertain. CDR1 and CDR2 (germline): LNHDA, SQIVND (reference sequence). The CDR3 is made up of 12 amino acids. Trimming shortened V by 3 bases and J by 5 bases, and 7 bases separated the two germline ends. The chain's CDR3 is CASSMGEYGYTF. The DNA for the CDR3 is TGTGCCAGTAGTATGGGAGAATATGGCTACACCTTC.

The V gene is TRBV5-5, the J gene TRBJ1-4; D uncertain. Trimming removed 4 bases from V and 0 bases from J, with 13 bases in between. Germline assignment: CDR1 SGHKS and CDR2 YYEKEE (reference sequence). This CDR3 has 16 amino acids. The CDR3, as DNA: TGTGCCAGCAGCCCCGCGACGCGGTCAACTAATGAAAAACTGTTTTTT. Translation: CASSPATRSTNEKLFF.

DNA of the CDR3: TGCAGCGCTGGGGATAGCGGGGGGTCCTACGAGCAGTACTTC. It yields the protein CSAGDSGGSYEQYF. The chain joins TRBV29-1 to TRBJ2-7, with TRBD2 identical over 10 bases. Trimming removed 7 bases from V and 1 base from J; junction bases left unmatched: 7. The CDR3 runs to 14 residues. Germline-derived CDR1 and CDR2 are SQVTM and ANQGSEA.

The chain recombines TRBV7-6 with TRBJ1-5; a weak D match, TRBD1 (6 bases). The CDR3 covers 15 residues. V shed 2 bases and J shed 0 bases, with 8 bases lying between them. CDR1 is SGHVS and CDR2 is FNYEAQ in the germline V gene. The CDR3 here is CASSLTGNSNQPQHF. As DNA, the CDR3 is TGTGCCAGCAGCTTAACAGGGAATAGCAATCAGCCCCAGCATTTT.

The chain links TRBV6-5 to TRBJ2-5; 7 nucleotides match TRBD1. The J call is in doubt because the DNA end fits TRBJ2-7 better. This CDR3 has 13 amino acids. Germline CDR1 reads MNHEY; CDR2 reads SVGAGI. The CDR3 DNA reads as TGTGCCAGCAGGTTGGGACAGTCCTACGAGCAGTACTTC. It codes for CASRLGQSYEQYF.

Only a few counts were recorded for this clone. The V call is TRBV30, the J call TRBJ1-6; no clear D gene. The CDR3 extends over 13 amino acids. CDR1 GTSNPN and CDR2 SVGIG come from the germline V gene (reference sequence). Trimming took off 3 bases at V and 9 bases at J, with 12 bases between the two ends. The CDR3 protein is CAWSSAGGSPLHF. The CDR3 nucleotides are TGTGCCTGGAGCTCAGCCGGAGGTTCACCCCTCCACTTT.

This rearrangement joins TRBV13 to TRBJ1-3; D ambiguous. Germline V gene sequence: CDR1 PRHDT, CDR2 FYEKMQ (reference sequence). Between the trimmed V and J ends, which lost 0 bases and 0 bases, there was a span of 9 bases. The CDR3 length is 16 residues. This CDR3 reads CASSLGRRSSGNTIYF. The CDR3 DNA sequence: TGTGCCAGCAGCTTAGGCCGCCGGAGCTCTGGAAACACCATATATTTT.

This rearrangement joins TRBV27 to TRBJ2-5; TRBD2 aligns across 10 bases. With V trimmed by 0 bases and J by 4 bases, 5 bases remained unmatched. The CDR3 is 16 residues long. Germline lookup yields CDR1 MNHEY and CDR2 SMNVEV (reference sequence). In nucleotides, the CDR3 is TGTGCCAGCAGTTTATCACTAGCGGGGATACCAGAGACCCAGTACTTC. Amino acid sequence: CASSLSLAGIPETQYF.

The gene calls are TRBV5-4 and TRBJ2-7; no reliable D call. The CDR3 sequence is 12 residues long. Looked up from germline, CDR1 is SGHNT and CDR2 is YYREEE (reference sequence). Trimming removed 4 bases at V and 4 bases at J, with 9 bases between. This CDR3 reads CASSRTRYEQYF. CDR3 DNA sequence: TGTGCCAGCAGCCGTACACGATACGAGCAGTACTTC. The full variable domain, in which reference TRBV5-4 and TRBJ2-7 provide the parts outside the CDR3, is ETGVTQSPTHLIKTRGQQVTLRCSSQSGHNTVSWYQQALGQGPQFIFQYYREEENGRGNFPPRFSGLQFPNYSSELNVNALELDDSALYLCASSRTRYEQYFGPGTRLTVT.

Remarks on this clone: A junction boundary mismatches the germline segment, possibly from a read error. V usage is TRBV7-9 and J usage is TRBJ2-2; D uncertain. Germline values: CDR1 SEHNR, CDR2 FQNEAQ (reference sequence). The CDR3 has 14 amino acids. CDR3 nucleotide sequence: TGTTCCAGCAGCCAAGACTTAAACACCGGGGAGCTGTTTTTT. Translating it yields CSSSQDLNTGELFF.

The chain employs TRBV19 and TRBJ2-1, with D possibly being TRBD2 (5 bases). V shed 2 bases and J shed 0 bases, with 11 bases lying between them. The length of the CDR3 is 16 residues. From germline, CDR1 is LNHDA and CDR2 SQIVND (reference sequence). CDR3 sequence (DNA): TGTGCCAGTAGTATACGCCGGGGATTCTCCTACAATGAGCAGTTCTTC. Translated: CASSIRRGFSYNEQFF.

J is TRBJ2-2 and V is TRBV29-1; 7 bases align to TRBD1. The V and J ends lost 2 bases and 1 base, in that order; junction bases with no gene match: 4. Per germline, CDR1 SQVTM and CDR2 ANQGSEA. The CDR3 spans 15 residues. The CDR3 DNA sequence: TGCAGCGTTGAATGGCAGGGGGTGAACACCGGGGAGCTGTTTTTT. It is translated as CSVEWQGVNTGELFF.

This rearrangement joins TRBV29-1 to TRBJ2-5; TRBD2 aligns across 7 bases. In germline, CDR1 is SQVTM, CDR2 ANQGSEA. The CDR3 totals 13 residues. The J segment lost 2 bases and the V segment lost 4 bases, leaving 4 bases of the junction unmatched. CDR3: CSVGGGGQETQYF. As DNA, the CDR3 is TGCAGCGTTGGGGGCGGGGGTCAAGAGACCCAGTACTTC.

The J gene is TRBJ1-2, the V gene TRBV18, with D unresolved. The CDR3 length is 15 residues. CDR1 and CDR2 from the germline V gene are KGHSH and LQKENI. V lost 0 bases to trimming and J lost 3 bases, with 11 bases between them. DNA for the CDR3: TGTGCCAGCTCACCACCCGCGGGAAAAGACTATGGCTACACCTTC. Residues: CASSPPAGKDYGYTF. Using reference TRBV18 and TRBJ1-2 for the parts outside the CDR3, the full variable domain is NAGVMQNPRHLVRRRGQEARLRCSPMKGHSHVYWYRQLPEEGLKFMVYLQKENIIDESGMPKERFSAEFPKEGPSILRIQQVVRGDSAAYFCASSPPAGKDYGYTFGSGTRLTVV.

This clone was seen only a few times. This chain joins TRBV9 and TRBJ2-3, with 9 positions matching TRBD2. CDR1 is SGDLS, CDR2 YYNGEE, per germline. The CDR3 totals 16 residues. With V trimmed by 4 bases and J by 0 bases, 6 bases remained unmatched. CDR3 sequence (DNA): TGTGCCAGCAGCATACTAGCGGGCCCTAGCACAGATACGCAGTATTTT. Protein: CASSILAGPSTDTQYF.

The chain combines TRBV30 with TRBJ2-7; D perhaps matches TRBD1 (8 bases). The CDR3 runs to 14 residues. Germline assignment: CDR1 GTSNPN and CDR2 SVGIG (reference sequence). Trimming pared 3 bases from V and 2 bases from J, leaving 14 bases between. The CDR3 here is CAWRVTGGAYEQYF. DNA for the CDR3: TGTGCCTGGAGGGTCACAGGGGGGGCCTACGAGCAGTACTTC.

This clone has just a few counts. The V call is TRBV7-2, the J call TRBJ2-4; TRBD2 might be the D (6 bases). The germline CDR1 and CDR2 sequences are SGHTA and FQGNSA. V was shortened by 3 bases and J by 8 bases, with 11 bases between the two germline ends. The CDR3 sequence is 13 residues long. The CDR3 reads CASSFPGVDIQYF. DNA for the CDR3: TGTGCCAGCAGCTTTCCGGGGGTTGACATTCAGTACTTC.

The chain carries TRBV7-2 and TRBJ2-2, with 7 bases that match TRBD2. The CDR3 runs 14 residues. V shed 8 bases and J 0 bases; nucleotides not matched to a gene: 3. CDR1 SGHTA and CDR2 FQGNSA come from the germline V gene. CDR3 amino acids: CASGGLANTGELFF. CDR3 sequence (DNA): TGTGCCAGCGGAGGACTAGCGAACACCGGGGAGCTGTTTTTT.

The chain links TRBV10-3 to TRBJ2-7; 10 bases match TRBD2. Trimming cost V 2 bases and J 5 bases; bases outside gene matches: 3. Germline V gene data show CDR1 as ENHRY and CDR2 as SYGVKD. The CDR3 totals 14 residues. The CDR3 loop reads CAISEEREGNEQYF. The CDR3 DNA follows: TGTGCCATCAGTGAGGAGCGGGAGGGCAACGAGCAGTACTTC.

The chain joins TRBV7-9 to TRBJ1-1, with 10 bases fitting TRBD1. The germline gives CDR1 SEHNR, CDR2 FQNEAQ (reference sequence). This CDR3 is 18 amino acids long. Trimming cost V 6 bases and J 2 bases; bases outside gene matches: 15. CDR3 DNA: TGTGCCAGCAGTTTTACGCCTACCGGGACAGGGGCAAACACTGAAGCTTTCTTT. It codes for CASSFTPTGTGANTEAFF.

V is TRBV5-1 and J is TRBJ1-1; 8 bases fit TRBD1. The CDR3 covers 12 residues. Germline-derived CDR1 and CDR2 are SGHRS and YFSETQ. Losses at the gene ends were 2 bases for V and 8 bases for J; bases not matched to a gene: 2. The DNA of the CDR3 is TGCGCCAGCAGCTTATGGACAGGGGAAGCTTTCTTT. This translates into CASSLWTGEAFF.